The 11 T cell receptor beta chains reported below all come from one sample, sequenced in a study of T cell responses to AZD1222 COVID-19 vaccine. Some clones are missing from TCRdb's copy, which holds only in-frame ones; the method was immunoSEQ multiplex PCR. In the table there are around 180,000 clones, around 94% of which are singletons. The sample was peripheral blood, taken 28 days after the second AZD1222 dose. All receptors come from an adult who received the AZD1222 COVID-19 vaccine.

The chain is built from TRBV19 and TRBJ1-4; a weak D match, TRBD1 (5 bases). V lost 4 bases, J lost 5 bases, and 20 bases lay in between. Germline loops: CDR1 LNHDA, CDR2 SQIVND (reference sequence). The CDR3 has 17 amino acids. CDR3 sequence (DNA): TGTGCCAGTAGTACCTCAAAGATGGGGGAGAGGAATGAAAAACTGTTTTTT. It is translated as CASSTSKMGERNEKLFF. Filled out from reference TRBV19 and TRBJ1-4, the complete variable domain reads DGGITQSPKYLFRKEGQNVTLSCEQNLNHDAMYWYRQDPGQGLRLIYYSQIVNDFQKGDIAEGYSVSREKKESFPLTVTSAQKNPTAFYLCASSTSKMGERNEKLFFGSGTQLSVL.

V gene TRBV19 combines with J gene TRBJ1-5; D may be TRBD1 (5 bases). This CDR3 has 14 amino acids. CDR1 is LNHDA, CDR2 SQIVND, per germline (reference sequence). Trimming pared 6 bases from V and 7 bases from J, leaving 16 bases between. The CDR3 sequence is CASSMMGTQQPQHF. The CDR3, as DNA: TGTGCCAGTAGCATGATGGGGACCCAACAGCCCCAGCATTTT.

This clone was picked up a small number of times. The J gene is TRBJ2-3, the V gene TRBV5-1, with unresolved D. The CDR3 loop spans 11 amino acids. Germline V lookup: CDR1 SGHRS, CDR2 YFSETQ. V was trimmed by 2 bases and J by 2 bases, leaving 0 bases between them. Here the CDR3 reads CASSFTDTQYF. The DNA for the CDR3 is TGCGCCAGCAGCTTCACAGATACGCAGTATTTT.

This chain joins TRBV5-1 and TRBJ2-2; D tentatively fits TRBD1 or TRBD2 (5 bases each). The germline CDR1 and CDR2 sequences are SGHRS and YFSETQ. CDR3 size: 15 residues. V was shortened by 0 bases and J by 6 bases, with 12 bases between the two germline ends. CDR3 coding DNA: TGCGCCAGCAGCTTGGGATGGGGGTTCTCCGGGGAGCTGTTTTTT. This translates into CASSLGWGFSGELFF.

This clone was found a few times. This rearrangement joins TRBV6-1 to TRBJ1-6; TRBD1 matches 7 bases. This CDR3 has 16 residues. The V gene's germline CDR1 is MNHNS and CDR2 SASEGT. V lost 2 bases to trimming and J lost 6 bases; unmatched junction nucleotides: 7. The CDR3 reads CASSEWRGQGNSPLHF. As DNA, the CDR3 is TGTGCCAGCAGTGAATGGAGGGGGCAAGGTAATTCACCCCTCCACTTT.

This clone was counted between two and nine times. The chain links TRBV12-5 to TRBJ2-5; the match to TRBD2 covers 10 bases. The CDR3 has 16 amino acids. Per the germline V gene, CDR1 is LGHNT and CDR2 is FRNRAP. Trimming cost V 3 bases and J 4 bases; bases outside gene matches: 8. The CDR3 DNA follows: TGTGCTAGTGGTTTTGTGACTAGCGGGCTTGGAGAGACCCAGTACTTC. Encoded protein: CASGFVTSGLGETQYF.

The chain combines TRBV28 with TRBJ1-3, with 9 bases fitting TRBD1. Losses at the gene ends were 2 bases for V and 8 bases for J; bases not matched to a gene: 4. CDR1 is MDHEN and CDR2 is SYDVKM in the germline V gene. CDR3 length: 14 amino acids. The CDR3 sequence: CASSLAQGAYTIYF. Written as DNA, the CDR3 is TGTGCCAGCAGTTTAGCACAGGGGGCCTACACCATATATTTT.

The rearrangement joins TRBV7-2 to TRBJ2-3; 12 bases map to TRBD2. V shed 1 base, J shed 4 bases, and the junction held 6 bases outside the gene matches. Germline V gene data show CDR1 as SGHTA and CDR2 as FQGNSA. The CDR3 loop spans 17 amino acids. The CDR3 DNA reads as TGTGCCAGCAGCTTAGGGTTCCTAGCGGGGGGGTCAGATACGCAGTATTTT. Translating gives CASSLGFLAGGSDTQYF.

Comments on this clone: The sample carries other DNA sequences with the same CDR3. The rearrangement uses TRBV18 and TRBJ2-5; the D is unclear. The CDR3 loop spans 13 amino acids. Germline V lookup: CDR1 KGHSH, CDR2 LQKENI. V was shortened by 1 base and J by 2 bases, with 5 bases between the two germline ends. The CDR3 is CASSPQIQETQYF. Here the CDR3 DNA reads TGTGCCAGCTCACCACAGATTCAAGAGACCCAGTACTTC.

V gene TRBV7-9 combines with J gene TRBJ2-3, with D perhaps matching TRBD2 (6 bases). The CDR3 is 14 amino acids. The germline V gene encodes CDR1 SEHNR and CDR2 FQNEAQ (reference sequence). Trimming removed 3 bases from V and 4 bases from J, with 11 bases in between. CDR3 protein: CASSFTSSADTQYF. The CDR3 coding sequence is TGTGCCAGCAGCTTTACTAGCTCCGCAGATACGCAGTATTTT.

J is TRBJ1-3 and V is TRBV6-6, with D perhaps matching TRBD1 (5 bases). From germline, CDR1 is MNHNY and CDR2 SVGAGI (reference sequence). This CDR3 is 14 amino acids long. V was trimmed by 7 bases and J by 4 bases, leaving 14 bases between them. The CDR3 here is CASTRQGEGNTIYF. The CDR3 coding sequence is TGTGCCAGCACCCGGCAGGGTGAGGGAAACACCATATATTTT.